The 20 T cell receptor beta chains reported below all come from one sample, sequenced in a study of OX40 agonist ivuxolimab in advanced cancers. Some clones are missing from TCRdb's copy, which holds only in-frame ones; the method was immunoSEQ multiplex PCR. Among 100,000 or so clones listed, less than 90% were seen once. Sample: CD4+ or CD8+ T cells sorted from blood, taken in a trial of the OX40 agonist ivuxolimab. The receptors were sampled from an adult with an advanced solid tumor such as melanoma, head and neck, liver or kidney cancer.

The chain uses TRBV6-5 and TRBJ2-7, with D perhaps TRBD2 (6 bases). The germline V gene encodes CDR1 MNHEY and CDR2 SVGAGI. Trimming removed 5 bases at V and 2 bases at J, with 10 bases between. The CDR3 is made up of 13 amino acids. The CDR3 spells CASSRSGAYEQYF. Here the CDR3 DNA reads TGTGCCAGCAGTCGCTCGGGGGCCTACGAGCAGTACTTC.

This chain joins TRBV5-4 and TRBJ2-5, with 8 bases fitting TRBD1. J lost 7 bases, V lost 3 bases, and 11 bases had no gene match. Per germline, CDR1 SGHNT and CDR2 YYREEE (reference sequence). This CDR3 is built from 15 residues. Here the CDR3 reads CASSSRDRRSRTQYF. In nucleotides, the CDR3 is TGTGCCAGCAGCTCCCGGGACAGGCGATCTAGGACCCAGTACTTC. Drawing the rest from reference TRBV5-4 and TRBJ2-5, the complete variable domain is ETGVTQSPTHLIKTRGQQVTLRCSSQSGHNTVSWYQQALGQGPQFIFQYYREEENGRGNFPPRFSGLQFPNYSSELNVNALELDDSALYLCASSSRDRRSRTQYFGPGTRLLVL.

This chain connects TRBV10-3 to TRBJ1-6; 8 nucleotides align to TRBD1. Unmatched junction bases numbered 7, after V lost 3 bases and J lost 9 bases. The CDR3 is 15 residues long. Germline CDR1 ENHRY, CDR2 SYGVKD. The CDR3 region has the DNA TGTGCCATCAGTGACCCCGGACAGGGAATTTCACCCCTCCACTTT. It codes for CAISDPGQGISPLHF.

The rearrangement links TRBV11-3 to TRBJ1-1; D is unresolved. The CDR3 is 13 residues long. CDR1 SGHNT and CDR2 YENEEA come from the germline V gene. Trimming removed 3 bases at V and 1 base at J, with 6 bases between. CDR3 DNA sequence: TGTGCCAGCAGCTTGCAACAGAACACTGAAGCTTTCTTT. Its protein product is CASSLQQNTEAFF.

This clone appeared once. The chain combines TRBV5-1 with TRBJ2-5; D not certain. The CDR3 is 14 residues long. Trimming shortened V by 0 bases and J by 4 bases, and 10 bases separated the two germline ends. Germline-derived CDR1 and CDR2 are SGHRS and YFSETQ. CDR3 sequence reads: CASSLDPRVETQYF. The CDR3 DNA sequence: TGCGCCAGCAGCTTGGACCCTCGTGTAGAGACCCAGTACTTC.

This clone was counted only a few times. The CDR3 sequence: CSASRTETQYF. The CDR3 DNA sequence: TGCAGTGCTAGCCGTACGGAGACCCAGTACTTC. V is TRBV20-1 and J is TRBJ2-5; D unresolved. CDR3 length: 11 residues. Germline lookup yields CDR1 DFQATT and CDR2 SNEGSKA (reference sequence). The ends were cut back, 3 bases at V and 5 bases at J, with 7 bases in the middle.

The J gene is TRBJ2-5, the V gene TRBV30; D might be TRBD2 (5 bases). Judging by the DNA end, TRBJ2-7 fits better; the J call may be wrong. This CDR3 has 12 amino acids. Looked up from germline, CDR1 is GTSNPN and CDR2 is SVGIG (reference sequence). The CDR3 sequence is CAWSADYSEQYF. CDR3 DNA sequence: TGTGCCTGGAGTGCAGACTACAGCGAGCAGTACTTC.

V and J are TRBV6-1 and TRBJ2-4; TRBD1 aligns across 9 bases. The germline CDR1 and CDR2 sequences are MNHNS and SASEGT. Trimming cost V 6 bases and J 4 bases; bases outside gene matches: 1. CDR3 size: 13 residues. CDR3 sequence (DNA): TGTGCCAGCAGGGGGACAGGGAAAAACATTCAGTACTTC. Its protein product is CASRGTGKNIQYF.

As regards this clone: Since no conserved phenylalanine or tryptophan closes the CDR3, a read error is the likely cause. The chain uses TRBV7-2 and TRBJ1-1; D remains ambiguous. V was trimmed by 5 bases and J by 1 base, leaving 5 bases between them. CDR1 and CDR2 from the germline V gene are SGHTA and FQGNSA. CDR3 length equals 12 residues. The CDR3 region is CASSRTNTEAFV. The CDR3 DNA sequence: TGTGCCAGCAGCCGGACGAACACTGAAGCTTTCGTT.

The chain has TRBV9 and TRBJ2-4, with D perhaps given as TRBD1 or TRBD2 (6 bases each). The CDR3 extends over 18 amino acids. The germline V gene encodes CDR1 SGDLS and CDR2 YYNGEE. V lost 4 bases and J 7 bases, leaving 27 bases between the germline ends. The CDR3 region is CASSPLGGSPGSRNIQYF. CDR3 DNA sequence: TGTGCCAGCAGCCCCTTAGGGGGGTCTCCTGGTTCCCGGAACATTCAGTACTTC.

The chain couples TRBV6-1 to TRBJ1-5; 8 bases fit TRBD1. The CDR3 length is 14 residues. The V and J ends lost 5 bases and 5 bases, in that order; junction bases with no gene match: 5. Germline CDR1 MNHNS, CDR2 SASEGT. The DNA for the CDR3 is TGTGCCAGCAGTTGGGACAGGATGTATCAGCCCCAGCATTTT. Residues: CASSWDRMYQPQHF.

For this clone: Other DNA sequences in the sample encode the same CDR3. The chain uses TRBV4-1 and TRBJ2-1, with a weak D call TRBD2 (5 bases). CDR1 is MGHRA and CDR2 is YSYEKL in the germline V gene. Trimming took off 0 bases at V and 4 bases at J, with 13 bases between the two ends. The CDR3 sequence is 16 residues long. The CDR3 DNA is TGCGCCAGCAGCCAAGAAGGAGGAGCCGCATACAATGAGCAGTTCTTC. Encoded protein: CASSQEGGAAYNEQFF.

This sequence joins TRBV27 and TRBJ1-1; perhaps TRBD1 as D (5 bases). CDR3 length: 13 amino acids. Germline CDR1 is MNHEY and CDR2 is SMNVEV (reference sequence). Trimming removed 7 bases at V and 0 bases at J, with 9 bases between. The CDR3, as DNA: TGTGCCAGCAAGAGGGGATTGAACACTGAAGCTTTCTTT. Residues: CASKRGLNTEAFF.

This clone turned up a few times. This chain connects TRBV6-5 to TRBJ2-7; a possible D gene is TRBD1 (6 bases). Germline V gives CDR1 MNHEY, CDR2 SVGAGI. Trimming stripped 5 bases from V and 0 bases from J, with 14 bases between. This CDR3 comprises 15 residues. The CDR3 protein is CASSRTASLSYEQYF. CDR3 coding DNA: TGTGCCAGCAGTCGGACAGCAAGCCTCTCCTACGAGCAGTACTTC.

The chain joins TRBV10-3 to TRBJ1-1; the D is unclear. The germline V and J ends were trimmed by 0 bases and 1 base, with 6 bases remaining between them. Germline V gene sequence: CDR1 ENHRY, CDR2 SYGVKD. This CDR3 comprises 14 residues. CDR3 bases: TGTGCCATCAGTGAGTCGAGCACGAACACTGAAGCTTTCTTT. Its protein product is CAISESSTNTEAFF.

This chain uses TRBV7-2 with TRBJ2-2; 8 bases are a match to TRBD1. Germline V gives CDR1 SGHTA, CDR2 FQGNSA. CDR3 length equals 15 residues. V was clipped by 5 bases and J by 4 bases; unmatched bases: 6. The CDR3 DNA reads as TGTGCCAGCAGCACCGGACAGGGACTCACCGGGGAGCTGTTTTTT. Translated: CASSTGQGLTGELFF. The whole variable domain, filled in from reference TRBV7-2 and TRBJ2-2, reads GAGVSQSPSNKVTEKGKDVELRCDPISGHTALYWYRQSLGQGLEFLIYFQGNSAPDKSGLPSDRFSAERTGGSVSTLTIQRTQQEDSAVYLCASSTGQGLTGELFFGEGSRLTVL.

The chain is built from TRBV19 and TRBJ2-5, with 7 bases aligning to TRBD1. The better agreement between TRBJ2-7 and the DNA end casts doubt on the J call. This CDR3 is 14 amino acids long. Germline-derived CDR1 and CDR2 are LNHDA and SQIVND (reference sequence). The CDR3 reads CASSSTGYLDEQYF. The CDR3, as DNA: TGTGCCAGTAGTTCGACAGGGTACTTGGACGAGCAGTACTTC.

The J gene is TRBJ1-2, the V gene TRBV2, with 7 bases aligning to TRBD1. V was pared by 4 bases and J by 7 bases, with 6 bases of the junction left unmatched. Germline values: CDR1 SNHLY, CDR2 FYNNEI. The CDR3 loop spans 13 amino acids. The CDR3 nucleotides are TGTGCCAGCAGTGCCTCGCCAGGGGGTGGCTACACCTTC. Translated: CASSASPGGGYTF.

Points on this clone: This sample includes further DNA sequences coding for the same CDR3. The J gene is TRBJ1-1, the V gene TRBV30; the D is unclear. This CDR3 spans 12 amino acids. Between the trimmed V and J ends, which lost 0 bases and 14 bases, there was a span of 16 bases. Per the germline V gene, CDR1 is GTSNPN and CDR2 is SVGIG (reference sequence). The CDR3 region has the DNA TGTGCCTGGAGTGTACGGGGAACGGGAGCCTTCTTT. This gives the protein CAWSVRGTGAFF.

The J gene is TRBJ1-2, the V gene TRBV2, with D possibly matching TRBD1 (6 bases). Trimming left V 7 bases short and J 3 bases short, with 12 bases between. CDR3 length equals 13 residues. CDR1 is SNHLY and CDR2 is FYNNEI in the germline V gene. The CDR3 DNA reads TGTGCCAGCAAGACAGGAAGCGACTATGGCTACACCTTC. Translation gives CASKTGSDYGYTF.